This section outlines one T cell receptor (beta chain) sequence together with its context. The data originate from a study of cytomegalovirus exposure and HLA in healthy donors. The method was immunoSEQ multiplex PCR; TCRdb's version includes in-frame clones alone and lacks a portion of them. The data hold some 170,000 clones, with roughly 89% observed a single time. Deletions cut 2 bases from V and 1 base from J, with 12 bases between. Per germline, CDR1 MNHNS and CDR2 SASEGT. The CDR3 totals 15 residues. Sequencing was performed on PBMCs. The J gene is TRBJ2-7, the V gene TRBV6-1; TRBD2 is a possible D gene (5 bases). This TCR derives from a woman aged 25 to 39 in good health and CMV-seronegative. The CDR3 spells CASSEIRDRSYEQYF. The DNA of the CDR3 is TGTGCCAGCAGTGAAATACGGGATAGATCCTACGAGCAGTACTTC.